Listed below are T cell receptor beta chains from one sample, sequenced in a study of T cells in Graves' hyperthyroidism and ophthalmopathy. In TCRdb, the multiplex PCR reads were re-called with MiXCR into one record per CDR3 protein. The sample carries hundreds of thousands of distinct CDR3 sequences, roughly 46% recorded once. Input material: peripheral blood or thyroid tissue (not recorded which). The receptors were gathered from an adult man with Graves' disease, either hyperthyroidism or ophthalmopathy (not recorded which). Both conserved end residues are part of each CDR3. A D gene is named only where the DNA matches it firmly. Expanded clones are given a class, and other clones once, few, many or no size at all.

CDR3nt,CDR3aa,d_gene,v_gene,j_gene,abundance,len
TGCGCCAGCAGCTTGGCGATTGAGAGCAATCAGCCCCAGCATTTT,CASSLAIESNQPQHF,NA,TRBV5-1,TRBJ1-5,NA,15
TGTGCCAGCAGCCAACTGAGGGGCACTGAAGCTTTCTTT,CASSQLRGTEAFF,NA,TRBV14,TRBJ1-1,few,13
TGTGCCAGCAGTGAAGTGGCCGGGGGCATCGACGAGCAGTACTTC,CASSEVAGGIDEQYF,NA,TRBV2,TRBJ2-7,NA,15
TGTGCCAGCAGCTTAGTGGAAAGGGCGAGAGAGACCCAGTACTTC,CASSLVERARETQYF,NA,TRBV7-8,TRBJ2-5,NA,15
TGCGCCAGCAGCCAAGATCGAACGGTCGCAACTAATGAAAAACTGTTTTTT,CASSQDRTVATNEKLFF,NA,TRBV4-3,TRBJ1-4,NA,17
TGTGCCAGCAGGGACTTCGGCGGGATCCAAGAGACCCAGTACTTC,CASRDFGGIQETQYF,NA,TRBV2,TRBJ2-5,NA,15
TGCGCCAGCAGCTTGCATACGGGGAACACCGGGGAGCTGTTTTTT,CASSLHTGNTGELFF,NA,TRBV5-1,TRBJ2-2,NA,15
TGCAGCGTTGGAGGAGGAGGGACTAGCGGGAGCGTTTACGAGCAGTACTTC,CSVGGGGTSGSVYEQYF,TRBD2,TRBV29-1,TRBJ2-7,few,17
TGTGCCAGCAGCTTAGATGGGACAGATGTCTTCTCTGGAAACACCATATATTTT,CASSLDGTDVFSGNTIYF,TRBD1,TRBV7-2,TRBJ1-3,few,18
TGCGCCAGCAGCTTGGCTCTCGCAGGGACTAATGAAAAACTGTTTTTT,CASSLALAGTNEKLFF,NA,TRBV5-1,TRBJ1-4,few,16
TGTGCCAGCAGCAACTGGGATCTGAACACTGAAGCTTTCTTT,CASSNWDLNTEAFF,NA,TRBV7-9,TRBJ1-1,NA,14
TGCAGCTTTCAGGGGGGCACTGAAGCTTTCTTT,CSFQGGTEAFF,TRBD1,TRBV29-1,TRBJ1-1,many,11
TGTGCCAGCAGAAGGGACAGTAAAGAGACCCAGTACTTC,CASRRDSKETQYF,TRBD1,TRBV2,TRBJ2-5,many,13
TGCAGTGCTAGAAGTTTACTAGCGGGGAACACCGGGGAGCTGTTTTTT,CSARSLLAGNTGELFF,TRBD2,TRBV20-1,TRBJ2-2,NA,16
TGTGCCAGTAGTCTAGCGGGAGTGGGGAACTACTACGAGCAGTACTTC,CASSLAGVGNYYEQYF,TRBD2,TRBV19,TRBJ2-7,NA,16
TGCAGCGCCGGTACCGTGAGTATCGGTGGCTACACCTTC,CSAGTVSIGGYTF,NA,TRBV29-1,TRBJ1-2,NA,13
TGTAGTGCATCCCCCAGTCGGCCGTACCAAGAGACCCAGTACTTC,CSASPSRPYQETQYF,NA,TRBV20-1,TRBJ2-5,few,15
TGTGCCAGCAGCCAACAGAGAGAGACGTACTATGGCTACACCTTC,CASSQQRETYYGYTF,NA,TRBV7-9,TRBJ1-2,few,15
TGTGCCAGCTCACCGCGGACCACCTCCTACGAGCAGTACTTC,CASSPRTTSYEQYF,NA,TRBV7-8,TRBJ2-7,NA,14
TGTGCCAGCACCAACCAAGAGACCCAGTACTTC,CASTNQETQYF,NA,TRBV7-9,TRBJ2-5,many,11